A selection of T cell receptor beta chains follows, all from one sample in a study of shared clonotypes between healthy human individuals. Measured with immunoSEQ multiplex PCR; TCRdb has only the in-frame clones, and not every one. The data hold roughly 380,000 clones, with about 96% observed a single time. Material: memory CD8+ T cells sorted from blood. The receptors shown here come from a young man in good health. CDR3s include the opening cysteine and the closing phenylalanine or tryptophan. A D gene is named only where the DNA matches it firmly. Where a row states a size, it is once, few, many or the class of an expanded clone; other rows omit it.

V gene	clone size	D gene	J gene	CDR3 protein	CDR3 DNA
TRBV11-1	NA	NA	TRBJ2-3	CASSYFFGGTDTQYF	TGTGCCAGCAGTTATTTCTTCGGAGGCACAGATACGCAGTATTTT
TRBV27	NA	TRBD1	TRBJ1-5	CASSFSDRSNQPQHF	TGTGCCAGCAGTTTCTCGGACAGGAGCAATCAGCCCCAGCATTTT
TRBV18	once	TRBD2	TRBJ2-1	CASSPGLAGDEQFF	TGTGCCAGCTCACCAGGACTAGCGGGAGATGAGCAGTTCTTC
TRBV5-5	once	NA	TRBJ1-5	CASSLASGNQPQHF	TGTGCCAGCAGCTTGGCGTCAGGGAATCAGCCCCAGCATTTT
TRBV28	once	NA	TRBJ2-5	CASTTPGETQYF	TGTGCCAGCACTACACCCGGGGAGACCCAGTACTTC
TRBV5-6	once	NA	TRBJ2-7	CASSLGVSYEQYF	TGTGCCAGCAGCTTGGGCGTTTCCTACGAGCAGTACTTC
TRBV14	NA	NA	TRBJ2-2	CASSQVGPLNTGELFF	TGTGCCAGCAGCCAAGTAGGGCCGCTGAACACCGGGGAGCTGTTTTTT
TRBV30	NA	NA	TRBJ1-5	CAWSVGGIGQPQHF	TGTGCCTGGAGTGTAGGAGGGATCGGTCAGCCCCAGCATTTT
TRBV27	NA	NA	TRBJ1-5	CASSLGILNQPQHF	TGTGCCAGCAGTCTAGGGATCCTCAATCAGCCCCAGCATTTT
TRBV6-5	NA	TRBD2	TRBJ2-3	CASSSPSGITDTQYF	TGTGCCAGCAGTTCGCCTAGCGGGATAACAGATACGCAGTATTTT
TRBV29-1	NA	NA	TRBJ2-5	CSVDRQVELELGTQYF	TGCAGCGTTGATCGACAGGTGGAGCTTGAGCTGGGGACCCAGTACTTC
TRBV28	once	NA	TRBJ2-7	CASSPRGRGVGEQYF	TGTGCCAGCAGTCCCCGTGGCAGGGGGGTCGGCGAGCAGTACTTC
TRBV5-4	NA	TRBD2	TRBJ2-1	CASTLPGTSGRPEQFF	TGTGCCAGCACCCTCCCCGGGACTAGCGGGAGGCCTGAGCAGTTCTTC
TRBV5-1	NA	TRBD2	TRBJ2-1	CASRRREGRDEQFF	TGCGCCAGCAGGAGGCGGGAGGGCCGAGATGAGCAGTTCTTC
TRBV5-6	NA	NA	TRBJ1-2	CASSLDRVNGYTF	TGTGCCAGCAGCTTGGACAGGGTAAATGGCTACACCTTC
TRBV6-5	NA	NA	TRBJ2-7	CASSRSRGRLREQYF	TGTGCCAGCAGCCGATCGCGGGGGCGGTTGCGCGAGCAGTACTTC
TRBV28	NA	TRBD1	TRBJ1-2	CASSLIPGQGDNGYTF	TGTGCCAGCAGTCTCATACCGGGACAGGGTGATAATGGCTACACCTTC
TRBV28	NA	TRBD1	TRBJ2-3	CASSATGGTDTQYF	TGTGCCAGCAGCGCAACAGGGGGCACAGATACGCAGTATTTT
TRBV5-5	NA	TRBD2	TRBJ2-5	CASSSGLGETQYF	TGTGCCAGCAGTTCGGGACTAGGTGAGACCCAGTACTTC
TRBV7-9	NA	NA	TRBJ1-1	CASSLVDRKAFF	TGTGCCAGCAGCTTAGTGGACCGGAAAGCTTTCTTT
TRBV18	NA	TRBD1	TRBJ1-2	CASSLADDRGVYGYTF	TGTGCCAGCTCACTTGCGGATGACAGGGGGGTATATGGCTACACCTTC
TRBV5-1	NA	NA	TRBJ2-7	CASNVGSSYEQYF	TGCGCCAGCAATGTCGGGAGTTCCTACGAGCAGTACTTC
TRBV7-9	NA	TRBD1	TRBJ1-2	CASSRDRGVGYTF	TGTGCCAGCAGCCGCGACAGGGGTGTTGGCTACACCTTC
TRBV6-4	NA	NA	TRBJ1-1	CASRNRVDTEAFF	TGTGCCAGCAGAAACAGGGTTGACACTGAAGCTTTCTTT
TRBV4-2	NA	TRBD2	TRBJ2-5	CASSQDPSGGTQYF	TGTGCCAGCAGCCAAGATCCTAGCGGGGGGACCCAGTACTTC
TRBV7-9	NA	TRBD1	TRBJ2-7	CASSLLSGTAYYEQYF	TGTGCCAGCAGCTTATTATCCGGGACAGCTTACTACGAGCAGTACTTC
TRBV14	once	NA	TRBJ2-7	CASSSRSQGQYF	TGTGCCAGCAGCTCAAGGTCACAGGGGCAGTACTTC
TRBV2	NA	NA	TRBJ1-1	CASRMDGTFEAFF	TGTGCCAGCAGGATGGACGGGACGTTTGAAGCTTTCTTT
TRBV6-1	NA	TRBD1	TRBJ2-7	CASSSGGVNEQYF	TGTGCCAGCAGCTCAGGGGGTGTGAACGAGCAGTACTTC
TRBV5-1	NA	NA	TRBJ2-3	CASSLSGGTDTQYF	TGCGCCAGCAGCTTGTCGGGAGGCACAGATACGCAGTATTTT
TRBV30	NA	NA	TRBJ1-4	CAWEGQGKLFF	TGTGCCTGGGAAGGGCAGGGAAAACTGTTTTTT
TRBV30	once	NA	TRBJ2-7	CAWNPFGGPEEQYF	TGTGCCTGGAACCCGTTTGGCGGCCCCGAGGAGCAGTACTTC
TRBV5-1	NA	NA	TRBJ2-5	CASSLGGQETQYF	TGCGCCAGCAGCTTGGGCGGCCAAGAGACCCAGTACTTC
TRBV2	once	NA	TRBJ2-3	CASSESGFTDTQYF	TGTGCCAGCAGTGAAAGCGGTTTCACAGATACGCAGTATTTT
TRBV19	NA	TRBD2	TRBJ2-1	CASSIGPGLAGGSSEQFF	TGTGCCAGTAGTATAGGGCCGGGACTAGCGGGAGGCTCTAGTGAGCAGTTCTTC
TRBV27	NA	TRBD1	TRBJ1-6	CASSLAPGTVNSPLHF	TGTGCCAGCAGTTTAGCGCCGGGGACAGTTAATTCACCCCTCCACTTT
TRBV5-4	once	NA	TRBJ1-1	CASSTGARDTEAFF	TGTGCCAGCAGCACGGGGGCGCGGGACACTGAAGCTTTCTTT
TRBV5-4	NA	TRBD2	TRBJ2-7	CASSSSGSYEQYF	TGTGCCAGCAGCTCTAGCGGTTCCTACGAGCAGTACTTC
TRBV28	few	NA	TRBJ1-5	CASSFGPNNQPQHF	TGTGCCAGCAGTTTTGGGCCAAACAATCAGCCCCAGCATTTT